The text below deals with one T cell receptor beta chain. Its antigen has not been determined. Base qualities are not recorded, but no much larger clone differs from it by a single base. The data are from a study of blood T cell repertoires in COVID-19 (dated by TCRdb to about 2020). At the level of the whole study: Samples covering the acute and convalescent phases of COVID-19 were provided by collaborators in the United States, Italy and Spain. The material from the prospective study consisted of cDNA or gDNA derived from T cells, B-cell-depleted T cells, or PBMCs. Subjects who had been exposed to COVID-19, were actively infected with it, or had recovered from it provided the deeply sampled blood TCRbeta repertoires that made up the dataset. The repertoires were made available in a free public database intended to serve as a resource for research on the immune response to SARS-CoV-2. The samples were drawn from the first 160 participants of the ongoing ImmuneRACE study and from over 950 subjects provided by 6 global collaborators. Sample metadata almost always included a de-identified subject ID, COVID-19 status, age in years and sex. HLA class I and class II types, where available, came from metadata supplied by the sample provider rather than from assay-based typing.

V loses 3 bases of germline sequence and J loses 3 bases, and the interval between the two ends is 9 bases. The germline V gene gives CDR1 as SGHRS and CDR2 as YFSETQ. The cysteine opens and the phenylalanine closes a CDR3 of 13 amino acids. Only the CDR3 DNA is retained, 39 bases long and in frame from the first base. TCRbeta CDR3 regions were amplified from genomic DNA by means of the immunoSEQ Assay, a bias-controlled multiplex PCR. The study's processing was this. Within the assay, amplification of reference gene primers was used to estimate how many nucleated cells each sample contained. To quantify the absolute abundance of each unique TCRbeta CDR3 rearrangement, sequence reads were collapsed and filtered. For each sample, productive Simpson clonality was calculated as the square root of Simpson's diversity index over productive rearrangements. TCRdb obtained this table from immuneACCESS and retained in-frame rearrangements with V and J assigned. These tables miss some clones; where compared with another copy, unresolved V genes account for less than half of the shortfall, and the remainder is unexplained. V and J calls plus clone size are reproduced from that table; the DNA served to infer D and trimming. Recorded for this sample are over 400,000 clones; about 89% of them occurred a single time. Less than 9.5% of the sample goes to the ten largest clones.

At one collaborating source in Seattle, patients were enrolled during active infection and were followed longitudinally through the course of disease. Collaborating institutions collected whole blood in K2EDTA tubes following their own protocols. Collaborator samples were shipped for TCRbeta analysis as frozen whole blood, isolated PBMCs, or DNA extracted from either sample type. Paper-wide results and their limitations: The amount of clinical and demographic metadata varied by source and participant and was provided uncurated.

The TCR originated in a woman between 50 and 59 years old with COVID-19, enrolled during active disease. The sample taken for sequencing was peripheral blood. The chain uses TRBV5-1 and TRBJ2-5, with TRBD1 as a weak D call on 5 bases. The DNA is as follows: TGCGCCAGCAGCTCCGACAGAAAAGAGACCCAGTACTTC. Its protein reads: CASSSDRKETQYF.